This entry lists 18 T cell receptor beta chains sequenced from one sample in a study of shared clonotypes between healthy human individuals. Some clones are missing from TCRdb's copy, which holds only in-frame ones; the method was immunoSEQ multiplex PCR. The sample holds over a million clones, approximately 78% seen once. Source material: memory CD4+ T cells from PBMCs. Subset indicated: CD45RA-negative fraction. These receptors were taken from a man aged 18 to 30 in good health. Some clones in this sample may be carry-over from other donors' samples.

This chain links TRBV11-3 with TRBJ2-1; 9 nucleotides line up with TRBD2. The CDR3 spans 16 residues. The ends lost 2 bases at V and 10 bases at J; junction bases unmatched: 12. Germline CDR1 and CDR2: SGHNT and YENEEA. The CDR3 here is CASSLYSPSGAGEQFF. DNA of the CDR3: TGTGCCAGCAGCTTATATTCTCCTAGCGGGGCAGGGGAGCAGTTCTTC.

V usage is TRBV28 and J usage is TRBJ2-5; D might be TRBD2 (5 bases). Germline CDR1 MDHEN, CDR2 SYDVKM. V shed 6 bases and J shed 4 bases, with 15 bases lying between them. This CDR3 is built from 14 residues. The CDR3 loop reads CASSPQEAAETQYF. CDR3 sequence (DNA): TGTGCCAGCAGCCCCCAGGAGGCAGCAGAGACCCAGTACTTC.

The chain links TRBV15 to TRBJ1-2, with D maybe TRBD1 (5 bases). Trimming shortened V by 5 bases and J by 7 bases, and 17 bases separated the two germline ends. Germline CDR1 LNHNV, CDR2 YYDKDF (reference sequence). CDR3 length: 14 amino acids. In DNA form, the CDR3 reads TGTGCCACCAGCCCACCGAGGGAGGGGTTTGGCTACACCTTC. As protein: CATSPPREGFGYTF. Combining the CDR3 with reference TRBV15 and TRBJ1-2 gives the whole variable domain DAMVIQNPRYQVTQFGKPVTLSCSQTLNHNVMYWYQQKSSQAPKLLFHYYDKDFNNEADTPDNFQSRRPNTSFCFLDIRSPGLGDTAMYLCATSPPREGFGYTFGSGTRLTVV.

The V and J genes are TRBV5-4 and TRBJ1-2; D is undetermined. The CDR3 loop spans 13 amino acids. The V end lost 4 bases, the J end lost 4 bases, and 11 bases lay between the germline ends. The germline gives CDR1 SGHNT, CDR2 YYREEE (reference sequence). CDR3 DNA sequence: TGTGCCAGCAGCCAGGCCGTAGGCTATGGCTACACCTTC. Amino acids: CASSQAVGYGYTF.

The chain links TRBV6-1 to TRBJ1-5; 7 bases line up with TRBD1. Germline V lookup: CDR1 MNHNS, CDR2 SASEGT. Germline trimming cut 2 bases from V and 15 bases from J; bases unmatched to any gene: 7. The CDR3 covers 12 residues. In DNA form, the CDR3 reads TGTGCCAGCAGTGAAACCCGGGACAGAAGGCATTTT. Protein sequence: CASSETRDRRHF.

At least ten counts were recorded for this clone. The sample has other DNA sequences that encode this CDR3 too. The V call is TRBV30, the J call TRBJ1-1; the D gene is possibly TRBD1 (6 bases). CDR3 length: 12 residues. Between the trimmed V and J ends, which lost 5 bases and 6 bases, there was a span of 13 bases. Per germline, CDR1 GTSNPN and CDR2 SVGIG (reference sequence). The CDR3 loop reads CAWGGGRSEAFF. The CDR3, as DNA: TGTGCCTGGGGCGGGGGGCGGTCTGAAGCTTTCTTT.

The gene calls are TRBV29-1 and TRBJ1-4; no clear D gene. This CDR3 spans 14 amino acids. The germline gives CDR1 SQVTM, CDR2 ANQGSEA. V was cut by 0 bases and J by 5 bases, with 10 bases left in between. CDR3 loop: CSVEDLRKNEKLFF. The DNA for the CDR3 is TGCAGCGTTGAAGATCTTCGAAAGAATGAAAAACTGTTTTTT.

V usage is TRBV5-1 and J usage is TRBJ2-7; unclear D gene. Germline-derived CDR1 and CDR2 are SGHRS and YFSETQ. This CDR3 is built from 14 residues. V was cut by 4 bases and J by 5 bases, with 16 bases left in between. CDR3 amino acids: CASSPDPGRNEQYF. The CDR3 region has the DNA TGCGCCAGCAGCCCCGACCCAGGACGGAACGAGCAGTACTTC.

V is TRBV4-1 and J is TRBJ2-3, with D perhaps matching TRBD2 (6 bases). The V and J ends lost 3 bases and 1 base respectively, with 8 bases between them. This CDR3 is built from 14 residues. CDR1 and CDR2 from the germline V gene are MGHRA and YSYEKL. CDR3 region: CASSHRLGTDTQYF. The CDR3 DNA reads TGCGCCAGCAGCCACAGACTAGGCACAGATACGCAGTATTTT.

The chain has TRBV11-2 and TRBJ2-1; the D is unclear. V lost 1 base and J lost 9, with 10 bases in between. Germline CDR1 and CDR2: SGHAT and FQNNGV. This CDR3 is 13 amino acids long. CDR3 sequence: CASSLVGSGEQFF. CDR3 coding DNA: TGTGCCAGCAGCTTAGTGGGCAGTGGTGAGCAGTTCTTC.

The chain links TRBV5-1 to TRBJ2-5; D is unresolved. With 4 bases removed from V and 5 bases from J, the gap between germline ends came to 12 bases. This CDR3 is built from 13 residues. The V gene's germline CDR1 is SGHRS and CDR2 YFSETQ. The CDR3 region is CASSPDPDETQYF. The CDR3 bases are TGCGCCAGCAGCCCTGACCCGGATGAGACCCAGTACTTC.

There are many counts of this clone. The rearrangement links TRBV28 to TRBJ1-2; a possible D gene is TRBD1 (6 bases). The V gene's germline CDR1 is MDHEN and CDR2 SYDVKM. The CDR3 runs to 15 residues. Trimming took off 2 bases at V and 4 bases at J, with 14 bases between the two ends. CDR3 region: CASSLPTGTIYGYTF. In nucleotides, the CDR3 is TGTGCCAGCAGTTTACCGACCGGGACAATCTATGGCTACACCTTC.

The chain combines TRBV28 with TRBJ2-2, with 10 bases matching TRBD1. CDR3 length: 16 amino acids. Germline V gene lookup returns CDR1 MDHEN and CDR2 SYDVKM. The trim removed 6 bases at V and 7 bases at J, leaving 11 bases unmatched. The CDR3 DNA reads TGTGCCAGCAGGTCCCGGGGGACAGGGGCGGTCGGGGAGCTGTTTTTT. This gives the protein CASRSRGTGAVGELFF.

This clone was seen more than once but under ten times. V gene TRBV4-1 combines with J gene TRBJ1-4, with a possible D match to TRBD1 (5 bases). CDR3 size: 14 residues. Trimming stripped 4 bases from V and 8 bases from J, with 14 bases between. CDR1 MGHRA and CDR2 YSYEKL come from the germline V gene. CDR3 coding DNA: TGCGCCAGCAGCCTCTTGGGGGTCAGGGAAAAACTGTTTTTT. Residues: CASSLLGVREKLFF.

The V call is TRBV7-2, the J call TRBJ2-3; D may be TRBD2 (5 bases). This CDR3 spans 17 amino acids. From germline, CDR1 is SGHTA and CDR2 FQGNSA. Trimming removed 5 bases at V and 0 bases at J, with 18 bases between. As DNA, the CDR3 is TGTGCCAGCAGCGCTAGGCTAGCCCCGGCCAGCACAGATACGCAGTATTTT. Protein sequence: CASSARLAPASTDTQYF. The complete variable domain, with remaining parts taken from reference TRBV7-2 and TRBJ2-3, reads GAGVSQSPSNKVTEKGKDVELRCDPISGHTALYWYRQSLGQGLEFLIYFQGNSAPDKSGLPSDRFSAERTGGSVSTLTIQRTQQEDSAVYLCASSARLAPASTDTQYFGPGTRLTVL.

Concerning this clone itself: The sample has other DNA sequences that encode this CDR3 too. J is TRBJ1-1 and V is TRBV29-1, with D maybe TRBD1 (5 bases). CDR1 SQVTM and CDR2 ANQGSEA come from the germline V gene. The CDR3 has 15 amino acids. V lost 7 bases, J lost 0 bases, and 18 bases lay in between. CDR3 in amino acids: CSAARGWGMNTEAFF. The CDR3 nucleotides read TGCAGCGCTGCGAGGGGATGGGGTATGAACACTGAAGCTTTCTTT.

The DNA for the CDR3 is TGTGCCAGCAGCTTAGATCGTAGGGAGGACACCGGGGAGCTGTTTTTT. Protein: CASSLDRREDTGELFF. V is TRBV11-2 and J is TRBJ2-2; possible D gene TRBD2, 6 bases. The CDR3 is 16 amino acids. V lost 0 bases and J lost 3, with 11 bases in between. Germline V CDR1 and CDR2: SGHAT, FQNNGV.

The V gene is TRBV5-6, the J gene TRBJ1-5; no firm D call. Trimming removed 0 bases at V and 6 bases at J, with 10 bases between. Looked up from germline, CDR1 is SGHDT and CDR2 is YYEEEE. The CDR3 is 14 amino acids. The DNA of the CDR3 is TGTGCCAGCAGCTTGGGCAGGTCAGCTCAGCCCCAGCATTTT. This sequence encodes CASSLGRSAQPQHF.